This T cell receptor beta chain came from a study of PD-1 blockade in mismatch repair-deficient tumors. Whole-study findings and limits: Tumor-resident clones, often undetectable pretreatment in blood, expanded then contracted after pembrolizumab.

Assay used: immunoSEQ multiplex PCR; TCRdb lists only in-frame clones, some missing. Found here are 90,000 to 130,000 clones, approximately 80% of them singletons; the top ten hold roughly 4.5%. Germline loops: CDR1 SEHNR, CDR2 FQNEAQ (reference sequence). The CDR3 has 11 residues. Points on this clone: Antigen unknown. One end of the junction does not line up with germline, which may come from a read error.

This receptor was taken from an adult with mismatch repair-deficient cancer. The source was peripheral blood, collected 60 weeks after starting pembrolizumab. The V gene is TRBV7-9, the J gene TRBJ2-5; D possibly corresponds to TRBD2 (6 bases). Here the CDR3 DNA reads TGCACCTGGGGAGGACAAGAGACCCAGTACTTC. This gives the protein CTWGGQETQYF.